The clone carrying this TCR beta chain was counted many times. Its antigen is not known. This CDR3 region has 14 residues. Germline loops: CDR1 SQVTM, CDR2 ANQGSEA. Trimming removed 7 bases from V and 5 bases from J; junction bases left unmatched: 10. This sample is drawn from a study of T cells in Graves' hyperthyroidism and ophthalmopathy. Amplified regions were TCR beta CDR3 sequences from RNA transcripts. A set of HTBI primers served as the primers for a first-round RT-PCR of the TCR CDR3. TCRdb passed the multiplex PCR reads through MiXCR, listing each CDR3 protein once. The sample includes a few hundred thousand distinct CDR3 sequences, about a sixth of them seen just once. Whole-study results and caveats: In validation, the model predicted ophthalmopathy. These predictions came a median about 6.5 months before onset. Blood also contained most expanded thyroid clonotypes above 0.001.

The sample was blood. The source is a woman aged 40 to 49 with Graves' ophthalmopathy. The chain links TRBV29-1 to TRBJ2-2; TRBD1 agrees at 7 bases. CDR3 bases: TGCAGCGCACTGACCGGGGACAGAACCGGGGAGCTGTTTTTT. It translates to CSALTGDRTGELFF.